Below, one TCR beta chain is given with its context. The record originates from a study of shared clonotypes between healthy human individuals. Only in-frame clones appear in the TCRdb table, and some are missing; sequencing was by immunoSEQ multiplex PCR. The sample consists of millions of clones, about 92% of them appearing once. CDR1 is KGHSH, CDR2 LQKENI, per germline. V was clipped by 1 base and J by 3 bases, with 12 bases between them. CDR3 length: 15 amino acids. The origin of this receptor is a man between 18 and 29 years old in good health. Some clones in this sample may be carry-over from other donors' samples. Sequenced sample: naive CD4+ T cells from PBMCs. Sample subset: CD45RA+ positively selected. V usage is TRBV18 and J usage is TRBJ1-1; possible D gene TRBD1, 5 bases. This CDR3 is CASSPLSGWDTEAFF. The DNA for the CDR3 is TGTGCCAGCTCACCACTCTCAGGGTGGGACACTGAAGCTTTCTTT.